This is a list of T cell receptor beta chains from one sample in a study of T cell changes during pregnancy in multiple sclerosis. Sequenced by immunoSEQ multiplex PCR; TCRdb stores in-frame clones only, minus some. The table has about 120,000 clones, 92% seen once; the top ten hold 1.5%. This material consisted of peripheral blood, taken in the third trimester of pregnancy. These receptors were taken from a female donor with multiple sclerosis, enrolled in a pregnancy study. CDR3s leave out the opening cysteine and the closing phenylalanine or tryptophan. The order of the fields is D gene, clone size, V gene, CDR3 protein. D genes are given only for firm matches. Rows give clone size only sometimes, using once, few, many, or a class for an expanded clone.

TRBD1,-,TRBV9,ASSPGQGGGTGELF
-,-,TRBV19,ASSISTGYEQY
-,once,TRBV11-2,ASSLGIRGDFNEQF
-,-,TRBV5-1,ASSSSTVPYEQY
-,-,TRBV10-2,ASAQGRQNYGYT
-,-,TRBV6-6,ASSYELGRTEAF
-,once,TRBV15,ATSRDPQAEQY
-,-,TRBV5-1,ASSLGRAYEQY
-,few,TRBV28,ASSQSGTPGYLNYGYT
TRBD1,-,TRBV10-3,AISESGTGPNTEAF
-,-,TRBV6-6,ASSKAPGKGSEAF
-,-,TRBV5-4,ASSFQAGLTDTQY